This TCR beta chain was identified in a study of OX40 agonist ivuxolimab in advanced cancers. Study context: Recorded diagnoses for dose-escalation patients were hepatocellular carcinoma, melanoma, renal cell or head and neck cancer. Of mixed ages from about 23 to 79 and averaging about 60 years, the group was about 80% male.

Germline-derived CDR1 and CDR2 are MGHDK and SYGVNS. Trimming shortened V by 6 bases and J by 4 bases, and 9 bases separated the two germline ends. The CDR3 has 12 residues. TCRdb's copy holds only in-frame clones and misses some; the assay was immunoSEQ multiplex PCR. The sample carries 50,000 or so clones, 85% to 90% recorded once. The sequence came from an adult with an advanced solid tumor such as melanoma, head and neck, liver or kidney cancer. V usage is TRBV25-1 and J usage is TRBJ1-1; D ambiguous. The sequenced sample was CD4+ or CD8+ T cells sorted from blood, obtained in a trial of the OX40 agonist ivuxolimab. CDR3 sequence (DNA): TGTGCCAGCAGGGATCGTAGCACTGAAGCTTTCTTT. It translates to CASRDRSTEAFF.